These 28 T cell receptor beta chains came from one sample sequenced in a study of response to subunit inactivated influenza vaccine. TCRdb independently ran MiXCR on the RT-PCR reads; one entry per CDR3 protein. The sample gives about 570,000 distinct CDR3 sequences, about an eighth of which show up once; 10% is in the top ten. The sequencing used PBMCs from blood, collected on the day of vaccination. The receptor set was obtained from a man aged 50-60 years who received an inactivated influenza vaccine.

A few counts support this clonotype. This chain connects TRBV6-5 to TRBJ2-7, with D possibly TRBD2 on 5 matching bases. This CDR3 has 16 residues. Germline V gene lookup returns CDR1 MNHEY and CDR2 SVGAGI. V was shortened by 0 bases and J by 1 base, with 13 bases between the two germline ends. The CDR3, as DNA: TGTGCCAGCAGTTACTCCGCCGGGGTTAGGTCCTACGAGCAGTACTTC. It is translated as CASSYSAGVRSYEQYF.

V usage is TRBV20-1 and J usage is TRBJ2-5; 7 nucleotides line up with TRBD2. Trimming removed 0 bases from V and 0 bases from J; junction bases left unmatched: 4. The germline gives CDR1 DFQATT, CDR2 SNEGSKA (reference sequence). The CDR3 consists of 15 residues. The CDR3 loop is CSARDGSGNQETQYF. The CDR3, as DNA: TGCAGTGCTAGAGATGGAAGCGGGAACCAAGAGACCCAGTACTTC.

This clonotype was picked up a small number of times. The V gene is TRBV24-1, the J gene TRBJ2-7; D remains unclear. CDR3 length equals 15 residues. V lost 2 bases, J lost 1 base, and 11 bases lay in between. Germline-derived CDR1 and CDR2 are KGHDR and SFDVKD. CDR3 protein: CATSDSGRNSYEQYF. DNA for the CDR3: TGTGCCACCAGTGATTCTGGACGGAATTCCTACGAGCAGTACTTC.

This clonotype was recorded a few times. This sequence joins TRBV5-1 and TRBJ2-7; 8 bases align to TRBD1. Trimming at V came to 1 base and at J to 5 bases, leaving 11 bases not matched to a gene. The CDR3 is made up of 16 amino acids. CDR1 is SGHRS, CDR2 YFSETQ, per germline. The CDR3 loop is CASSLRGRQGSDEQYF. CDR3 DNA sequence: TGCGCCAGCAGCTTGAGGGGCAGACAGGGGTCCGACGAGCAGTACTTC.

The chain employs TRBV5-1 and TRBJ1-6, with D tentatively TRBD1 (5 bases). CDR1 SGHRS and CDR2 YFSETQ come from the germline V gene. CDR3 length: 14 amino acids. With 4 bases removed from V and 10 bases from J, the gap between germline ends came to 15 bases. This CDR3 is CASSEGTNGSPLHF. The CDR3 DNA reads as TGCGCCAGCAGCGAAGGGACTAATGGGTCACCCCTCCACTTT. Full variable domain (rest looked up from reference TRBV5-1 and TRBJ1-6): KAGVTQTPRYLIKTRGQQVTLSCSPISGHRSVSWYQQTPGQGLQFLFEYFSETQRNKGNFPGRFSGRQFSNSRSEMNVSTLELGDSALYLCASSEGTNGSPLHFGNGTRLTVT.

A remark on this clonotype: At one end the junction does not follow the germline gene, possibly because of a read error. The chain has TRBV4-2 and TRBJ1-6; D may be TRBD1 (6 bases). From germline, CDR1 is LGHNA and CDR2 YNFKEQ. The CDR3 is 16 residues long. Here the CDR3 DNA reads TGTGCCAGCAGCCAAGACGGATCAGGGGTAAATTCACACCTCCACTTT. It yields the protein CASSQDGSGVNSHLHF.

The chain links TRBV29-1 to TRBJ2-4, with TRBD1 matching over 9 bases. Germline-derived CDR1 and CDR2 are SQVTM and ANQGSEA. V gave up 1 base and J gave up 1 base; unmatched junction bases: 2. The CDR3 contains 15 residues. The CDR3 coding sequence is TGCAGCGTTGAAGTCGGGACAGGGGCCAAAAACATTCAGTACTTC. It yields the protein CSVEVGTGAKNIQYF.

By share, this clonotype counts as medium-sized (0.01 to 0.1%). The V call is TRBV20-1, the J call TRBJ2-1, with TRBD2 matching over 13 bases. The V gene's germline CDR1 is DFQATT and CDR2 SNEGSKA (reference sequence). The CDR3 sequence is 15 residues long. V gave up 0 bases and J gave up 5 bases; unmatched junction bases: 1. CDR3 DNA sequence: TGCAGTGCTAGAGACGGGACTAGCGGGAACAATGAGCAGTTCTTC. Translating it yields CSARDGTSGNNEQFF.

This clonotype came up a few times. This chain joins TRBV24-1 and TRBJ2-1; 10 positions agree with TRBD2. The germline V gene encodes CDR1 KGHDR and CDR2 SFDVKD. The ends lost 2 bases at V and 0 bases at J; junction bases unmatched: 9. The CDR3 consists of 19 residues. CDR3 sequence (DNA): TGTGCCACCAGTGATTCGTTTTGGACTAGCGGAGGCTCCTACAATGAGCAGTTCTTC. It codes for CATSDSFWTSGGSYNEQFF.

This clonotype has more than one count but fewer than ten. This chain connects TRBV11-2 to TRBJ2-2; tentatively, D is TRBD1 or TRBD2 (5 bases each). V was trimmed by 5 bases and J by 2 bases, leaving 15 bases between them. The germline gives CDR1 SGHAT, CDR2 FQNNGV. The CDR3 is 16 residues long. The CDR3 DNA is TGTGCCAGCAGCAAATCCGGGACGGTTAACACCGGGGAGCTGTTTTTT. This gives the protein CASSKSGTVNTGELFF.

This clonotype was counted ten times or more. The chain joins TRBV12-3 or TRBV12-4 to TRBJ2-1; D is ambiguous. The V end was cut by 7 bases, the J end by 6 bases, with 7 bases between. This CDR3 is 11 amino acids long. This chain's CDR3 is CASTYSNEQFF. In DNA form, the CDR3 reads TGTGCCAGCACTTATTCCAATGAGCAGTTCTTC.

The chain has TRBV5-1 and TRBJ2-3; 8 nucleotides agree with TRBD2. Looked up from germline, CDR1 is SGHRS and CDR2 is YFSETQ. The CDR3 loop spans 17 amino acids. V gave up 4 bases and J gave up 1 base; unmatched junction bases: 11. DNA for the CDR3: TGCGCCAGCAGCCGACGGGCTAGCGGGTCGGGCACAGATACGCAGTATTTT. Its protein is CASSRRASGSGTDTQYF.

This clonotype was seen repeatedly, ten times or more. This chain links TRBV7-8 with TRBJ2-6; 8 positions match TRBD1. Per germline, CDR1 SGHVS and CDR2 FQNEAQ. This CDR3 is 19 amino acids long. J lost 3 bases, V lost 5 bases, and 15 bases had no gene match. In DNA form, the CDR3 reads TGTGCCAGCAGCCGTAGACAGGGGTCCTGGTTAGGTGGGGCCAACGTCCTGACTTTC. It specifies CASSRRQGSWLGGANVLTF. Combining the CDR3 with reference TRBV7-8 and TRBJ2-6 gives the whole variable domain GAGVSQSPRYKVAKRGQDVALRCDPISGHVSLFWYQQALGQGPEFLTYFQNEAQLDKSGLPSDRFFAERPEGSVSTLKIQRTQQEDSAVYLCASSRRQGSWLGGANVLTFGAGSRLTVL.

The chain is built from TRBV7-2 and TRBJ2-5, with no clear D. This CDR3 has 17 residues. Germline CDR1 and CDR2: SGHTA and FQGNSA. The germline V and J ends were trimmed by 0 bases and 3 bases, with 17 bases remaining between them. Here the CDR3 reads CASSLAGNLPSKETQYF. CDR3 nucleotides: TGTGCCAGCAGCTTAGCGGGGAACCTGCCATCCAAAGAGACCCAGTACTTC.

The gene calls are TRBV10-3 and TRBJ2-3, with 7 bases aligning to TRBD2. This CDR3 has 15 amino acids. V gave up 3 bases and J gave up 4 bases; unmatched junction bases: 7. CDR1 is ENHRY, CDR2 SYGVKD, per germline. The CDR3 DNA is TGTGCCATCAGTGAAGGGACCGCGGGGGCAGATACGCAGTATTTT. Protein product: CAISEGTAGADTQYF.

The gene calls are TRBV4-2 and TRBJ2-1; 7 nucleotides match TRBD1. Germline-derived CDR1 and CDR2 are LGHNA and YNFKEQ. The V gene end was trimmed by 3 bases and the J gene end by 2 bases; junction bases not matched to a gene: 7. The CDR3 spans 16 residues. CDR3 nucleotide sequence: TGTGCCAGCAGCCAGGATCCCGGGACAGCCTACAATGAGCAGTTCTTC. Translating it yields CASSQDPGTAYNEQFF.

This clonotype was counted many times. The CDR3 bases are TGCAGTGCTAGAGAAGGACTAGCGGCCGATGGTCAGTTCTTC. Encoded protein: CSAREGLAADGQFF. This rearrangement joins TRBV20-1 to TRBJ2-1; 10 bases map to TRBD2. With 0 bases clipped from V and 13 bases from J, the junction kept 9 bases outside the gene matches. CDR3 size: 14 residues. Germline CDR1 is DFQATT and CDR2 is SNEGSKA (reference sequence).

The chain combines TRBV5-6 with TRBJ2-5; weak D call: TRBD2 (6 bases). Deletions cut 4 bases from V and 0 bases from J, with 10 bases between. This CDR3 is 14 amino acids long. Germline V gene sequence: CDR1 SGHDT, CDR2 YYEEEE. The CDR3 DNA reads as TGTGCCAGCAGCGCATGGACTAACCAAGAGACCCAGTACTTC. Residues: CASSAWTNQETQYF.

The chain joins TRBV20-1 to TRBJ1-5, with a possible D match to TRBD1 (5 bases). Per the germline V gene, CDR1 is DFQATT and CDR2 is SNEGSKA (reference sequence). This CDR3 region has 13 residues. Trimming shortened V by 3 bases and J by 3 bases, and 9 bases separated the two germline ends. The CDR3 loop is CSASQGYNQPQHF. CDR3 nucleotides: TGCAGTGCTAGTCAGGGTTACAATCAGCCCCAGCATTTT.

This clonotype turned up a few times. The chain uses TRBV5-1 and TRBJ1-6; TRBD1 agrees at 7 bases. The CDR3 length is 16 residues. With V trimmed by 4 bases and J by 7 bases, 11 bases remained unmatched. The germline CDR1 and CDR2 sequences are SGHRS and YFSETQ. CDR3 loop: CASSQTGDLGNSPLHF. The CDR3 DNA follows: TGCGCCAGCAGCCAAACAGGGGACCTCGGGAATTCACCCCTCCACTTT.

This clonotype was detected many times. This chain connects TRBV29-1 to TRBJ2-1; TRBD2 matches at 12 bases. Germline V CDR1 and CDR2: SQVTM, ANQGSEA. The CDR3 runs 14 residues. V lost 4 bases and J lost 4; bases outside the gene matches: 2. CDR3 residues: CSVGLAGVYNEQFF. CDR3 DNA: TGCAGCGTTGGACTAGCGGGAGTATACAATGAGCAGTTCTTC.

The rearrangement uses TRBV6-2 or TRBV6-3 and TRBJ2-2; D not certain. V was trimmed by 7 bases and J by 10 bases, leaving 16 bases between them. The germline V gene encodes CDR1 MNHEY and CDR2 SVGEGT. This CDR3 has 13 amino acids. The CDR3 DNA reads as TGTGCCAGCAATAGCCCCGTGACCCCGGAGCTGTTTTTT. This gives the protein CASNSPVTPELFF.

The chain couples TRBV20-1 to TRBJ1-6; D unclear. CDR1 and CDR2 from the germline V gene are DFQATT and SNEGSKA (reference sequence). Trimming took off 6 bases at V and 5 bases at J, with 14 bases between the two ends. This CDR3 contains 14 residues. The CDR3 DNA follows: TGCAGTGCCTCGGCGGGGTTCGATAATTCACCCCTCCACTTT. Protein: CSASAGFDNSPLHF.

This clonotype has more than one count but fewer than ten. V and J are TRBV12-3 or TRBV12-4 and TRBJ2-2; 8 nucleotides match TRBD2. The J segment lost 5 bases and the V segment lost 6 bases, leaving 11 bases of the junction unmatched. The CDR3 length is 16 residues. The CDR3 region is CASSYTGTRGTGELFF. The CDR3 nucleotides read TGTGCCAGCAGCTACACCGGGACTAGAGGGACCGGGGAGCTGTTTTTT.

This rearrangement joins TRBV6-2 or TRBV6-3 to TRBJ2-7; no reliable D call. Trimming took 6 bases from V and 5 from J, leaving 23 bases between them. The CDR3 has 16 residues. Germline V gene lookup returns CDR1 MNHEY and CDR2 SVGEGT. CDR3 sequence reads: CASRSPDRARLHEQYF. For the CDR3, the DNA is TGTGCCAGCAGGTCCCCCGATCGGGCCAGGCTCCACGAGCAGTACTTC.

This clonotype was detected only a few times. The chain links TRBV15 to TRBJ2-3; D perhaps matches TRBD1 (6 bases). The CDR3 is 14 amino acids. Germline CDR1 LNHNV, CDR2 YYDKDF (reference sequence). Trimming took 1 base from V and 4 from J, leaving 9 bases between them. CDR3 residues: CATSRGRQADTQYF. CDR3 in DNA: TGTGCCACCAGCAGAGGAAGACAGGCAGATACGCAGTATTTT.

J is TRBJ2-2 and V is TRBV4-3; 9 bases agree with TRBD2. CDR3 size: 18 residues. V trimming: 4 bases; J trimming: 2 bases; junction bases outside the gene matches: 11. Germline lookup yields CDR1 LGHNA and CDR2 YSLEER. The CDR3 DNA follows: TGCGCCAGCAGCCGCTATTGGGCAGCGGGAGGCAACACCGGGGAGCTGTTTTTT. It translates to CASSRYWAAGGNTGELFF.

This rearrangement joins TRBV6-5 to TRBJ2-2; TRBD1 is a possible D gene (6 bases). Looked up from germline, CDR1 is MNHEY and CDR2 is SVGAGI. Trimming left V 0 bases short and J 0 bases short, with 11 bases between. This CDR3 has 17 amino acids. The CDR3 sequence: CASSYSPPGANTGELFF. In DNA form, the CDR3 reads TGTGCCAGCAGTTACTCGCCCCCAGGGGCGAACACCGGGGAGCTGTTTTTT.